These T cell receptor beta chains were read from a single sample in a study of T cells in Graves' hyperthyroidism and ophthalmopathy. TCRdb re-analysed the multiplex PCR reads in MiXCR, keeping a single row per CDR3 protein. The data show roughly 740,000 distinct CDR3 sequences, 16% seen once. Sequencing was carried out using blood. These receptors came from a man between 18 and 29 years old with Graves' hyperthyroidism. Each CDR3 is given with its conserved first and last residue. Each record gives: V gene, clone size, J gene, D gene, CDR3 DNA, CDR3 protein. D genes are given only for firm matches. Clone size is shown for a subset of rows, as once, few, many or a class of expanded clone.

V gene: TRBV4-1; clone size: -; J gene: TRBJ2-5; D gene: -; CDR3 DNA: TGCGCCAGCAGCCAAGAGAGGTATTCAGGGAGGAAAGAGACCCAGTACTTC; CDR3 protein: CASSQERYSGRKETQYF
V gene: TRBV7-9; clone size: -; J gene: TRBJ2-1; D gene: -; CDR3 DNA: TGTGCCAGCAGCTTGGGGCTTAACGCGGAGTTCTTC; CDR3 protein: CASSLGLNAEFF
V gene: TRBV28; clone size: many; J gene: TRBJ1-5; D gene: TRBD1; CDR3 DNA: TGTGCCAGCAGTTCGCCGACAGGGATAGTGCGCAATCAGCCCCAGCATTTT; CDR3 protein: CASSSPTGIVRNQPQHF
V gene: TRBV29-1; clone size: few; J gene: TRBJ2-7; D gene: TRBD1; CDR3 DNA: TGCAGCGTAAGGACAGGGAGGTCCTACGAGCAGTACTTC; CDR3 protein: CSVRTGRSYEQYF
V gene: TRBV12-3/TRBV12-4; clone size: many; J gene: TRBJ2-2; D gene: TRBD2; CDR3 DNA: TGTGCCAGCAGTCCCCGACTAGCGGGGACCGGGGAGCTGTTTTTT; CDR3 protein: CASSPRLAGTGELFF
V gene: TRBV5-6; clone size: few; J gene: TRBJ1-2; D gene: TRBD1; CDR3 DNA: TGTGCCAGCAGCTTGGCCCCCAGGGGGACCTATGGCTACACCTTC; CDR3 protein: CASSLAPRGTYGYTF
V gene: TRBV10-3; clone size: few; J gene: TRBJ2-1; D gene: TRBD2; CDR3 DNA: TGTGCCATCAGTGACGTAGGGGGACTAGCGGGAGGAGACGAAGTAGGGGACTACAATGAGCAGTTCTTC; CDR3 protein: CAISDVGGLAGGDEVGDYNEQFF
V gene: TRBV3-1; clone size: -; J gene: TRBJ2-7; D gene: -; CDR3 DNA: TGTGCCAGCAGCCAAGATACCCCCTCTGCCTACCCTATCCCCTACGAGCAGTACTTC; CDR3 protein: CASSQDTPSAYPIPYEQYF
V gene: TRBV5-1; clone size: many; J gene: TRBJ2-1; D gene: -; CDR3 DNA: TGCGCCAGCACCCGGATTGGGGACAATGAGCAGTTCTTC; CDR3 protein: CASTRIGDNEQFF
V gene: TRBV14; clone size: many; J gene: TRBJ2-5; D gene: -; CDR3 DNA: TGTGCCAGCAGCCCCCTTCGGGGGCAAGAGACCCAGTACTTC; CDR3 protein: CASSPLRGQETQYF
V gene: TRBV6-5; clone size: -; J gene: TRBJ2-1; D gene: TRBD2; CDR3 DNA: TGTGCCAGCAGTTACCCTGGCCCCAAGGGGACTAGCGGCAGCGCGTACAATGAGCAGTTCTTC; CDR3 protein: CASSYPGPKGTSGSAYNEQFF
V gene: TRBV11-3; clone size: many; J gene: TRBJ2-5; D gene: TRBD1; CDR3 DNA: TGTGCCAGCAGCTTAGTTTGGCGACAGGGCATTCAAGAGACCCAGTACTTC; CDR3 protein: CASSLVWRQGIQETQYF
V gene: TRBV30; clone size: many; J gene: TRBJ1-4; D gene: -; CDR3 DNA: TGTGCCTGGAGTCCGGTTGCTAATGAAAAACTGTTTTTT; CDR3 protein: CAWSPVANEKLFF
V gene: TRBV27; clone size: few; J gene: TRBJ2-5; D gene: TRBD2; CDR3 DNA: TGTGCCAGCAGTACGGGGCCCGGGACTAGCACCCCCCAGTACTTC; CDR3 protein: CASSTGPGTSTPQYF
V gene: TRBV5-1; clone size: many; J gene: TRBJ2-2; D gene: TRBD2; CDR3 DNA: TGCGCCAGCAGCTTTAGCGGGACTACAACCGGGGAGCTGTTTTTT; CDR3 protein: CASSFSGTTTGELFF
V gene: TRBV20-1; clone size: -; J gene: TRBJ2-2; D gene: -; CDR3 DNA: TGCAGTGCCCAGGCTAGCGTGTACGGGGAGCTGTTTTTT; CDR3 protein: CSAQASVYGELFF
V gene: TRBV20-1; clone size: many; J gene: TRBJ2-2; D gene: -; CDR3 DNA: TGCAGTGCTACTAGGGGGACCTTAAACACCGGGGAGCTGTTTTTT; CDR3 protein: CSATRGTLNTGELFF
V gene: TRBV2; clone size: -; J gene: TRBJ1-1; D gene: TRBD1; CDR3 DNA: TGTGCCAGCACCGAGGGCGGGACAGTGAACACTGAAGCTTTCTTT; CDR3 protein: CASTEGGTVNTEAFF
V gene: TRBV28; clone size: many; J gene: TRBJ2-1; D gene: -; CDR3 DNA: TGTGCCAGCAGTGCGGCGGGACTGTTCAATGAGCAGTTCTTC; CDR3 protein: CASSAAGLFNEQFF
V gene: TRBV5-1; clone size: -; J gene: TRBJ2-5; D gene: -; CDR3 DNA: TGCGCCAGCAGCCTGGGACTCCTGGAACAAGAGACCCAGTACTTC; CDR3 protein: CASSLGLLEQETQYF
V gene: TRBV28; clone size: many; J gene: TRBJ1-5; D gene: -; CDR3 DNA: TGTGCCAGCAGTTTATCCGGGGGATATAGCAATCAGCCCCAGCATTTT; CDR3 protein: CASSLSGGYSNQPQHF
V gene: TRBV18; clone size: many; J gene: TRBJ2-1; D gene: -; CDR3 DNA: TGTGCCAGCTCACCAAGCGGAATGGAGCAGTTCTTC; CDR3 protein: CASSPSGMEQFF
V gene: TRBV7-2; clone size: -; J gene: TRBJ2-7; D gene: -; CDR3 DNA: TGTGCCAGCAGCTTAGACTCGCGGCACCGGTACGAGCAGTACTTC; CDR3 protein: CASSLDSRHRYEQYF
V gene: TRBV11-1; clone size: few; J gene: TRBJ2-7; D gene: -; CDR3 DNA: TGTGCCAGCACCCACTTTAGTCTTGGACCCTACGAGCAGTACTTC; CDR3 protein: CASTHFSLGPYEQYF
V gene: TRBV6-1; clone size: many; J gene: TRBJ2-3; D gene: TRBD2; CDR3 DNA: TGTGCCAGCAGTTTTAGCGGGAGCTACACAGATACGCAGTATTTT; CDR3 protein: CASSFSGSYTDTQYF
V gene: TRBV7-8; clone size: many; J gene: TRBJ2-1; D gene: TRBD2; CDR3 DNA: TGTGCCAGCAGCCAGGGACTAGCGCTTTACAATGAGCAGTTCTTC; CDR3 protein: CASSQGLALYNEQFF
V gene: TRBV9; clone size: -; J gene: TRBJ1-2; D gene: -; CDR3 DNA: TGTGCCAGCAGCGGTGGGGACGGATATGGCTACACCTTC; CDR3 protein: CASSGGDGYGYTF
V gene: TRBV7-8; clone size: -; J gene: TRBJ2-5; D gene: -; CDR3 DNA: TGTGCCAGCAGCTCAGGGACTGTGGCAGAAGAGACCCAGTACTTC; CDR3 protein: CASSSGTVAEETQYF
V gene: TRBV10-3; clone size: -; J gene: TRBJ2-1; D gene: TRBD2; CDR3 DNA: TGTGCCATCAGTGAGGCGGGAGCCGGTGAGCAGTTCTTC; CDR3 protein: CAISEAGAGEQFF
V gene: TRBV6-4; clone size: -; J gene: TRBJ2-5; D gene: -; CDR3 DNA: TGTGCCAGCAGTGACGGTCGATTCGATTCCCAGACCCAGTACTTC; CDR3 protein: CASSDGRFDSQTQYF
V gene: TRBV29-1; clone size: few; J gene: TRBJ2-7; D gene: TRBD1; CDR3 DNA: TGCAGCGTTCGGGACAGGGGAAGAATCTACGAGCAGTACTTC; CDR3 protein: CSVRDRGRIYEQYF
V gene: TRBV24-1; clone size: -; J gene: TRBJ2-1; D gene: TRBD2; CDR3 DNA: TGTGCCACCAGTGATCTCCCGGGACTAGTCCATGAGCAGTTCTTC; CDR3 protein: CATSDLPGLVHEQFF
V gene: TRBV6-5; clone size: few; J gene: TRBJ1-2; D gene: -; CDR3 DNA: TGTGCCAGCAGTTACTCGAACTCGGGCGGTGGCTACACCTTC; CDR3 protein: CASSYSNSGGGYTF
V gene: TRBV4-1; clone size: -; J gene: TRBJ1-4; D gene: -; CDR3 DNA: TGCGCCAGCAGCCAAGATGCTTTGGGGGGTGAAAAACTGTTTTTT; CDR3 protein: CASSQDALGGEKLFF
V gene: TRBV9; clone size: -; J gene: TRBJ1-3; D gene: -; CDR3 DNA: TGTGCCAGCAGCCCGGATCCCCGAGCCTTAGGAAACACCATATATTTT; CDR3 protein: CASSPDPRALGNTIYF
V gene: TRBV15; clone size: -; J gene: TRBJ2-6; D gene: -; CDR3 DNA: TGTGCCACCAGCGACGAAAAGGTCCTTAGGGCCAACGTCCTGACTTTC; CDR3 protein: CATSDEKVLRANVLTF
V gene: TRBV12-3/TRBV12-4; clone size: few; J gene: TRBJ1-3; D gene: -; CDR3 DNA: TGTGCCAGCAGCGGGACAACCAGCGCGGGAAACACCATATATTTT; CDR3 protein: CASSGTTSAGNTIYF
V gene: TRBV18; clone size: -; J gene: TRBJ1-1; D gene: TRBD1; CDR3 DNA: TGTGCCAGCCACAGGGGGCGAGGGAACACTGAAGCTTTCTTT; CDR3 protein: CASHRGRGNTEAFF
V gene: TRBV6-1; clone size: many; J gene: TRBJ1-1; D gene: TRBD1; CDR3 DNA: TGTGCCAGCAGTGGCCTGTTGACAGGGTGGAACACTGAAGCTTTCTTT; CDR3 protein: CASSGLLTGWNTEAFF
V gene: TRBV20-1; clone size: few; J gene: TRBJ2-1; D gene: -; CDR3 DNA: TGCAGTGCTTCCCCGACTGTCTCCAATGAGCAGTTCTTC; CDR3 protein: CSASPTVSNEQFF
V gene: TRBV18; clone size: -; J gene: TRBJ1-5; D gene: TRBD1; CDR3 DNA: TGTGCCAGCTCATCAGGGACAGGGACTAGGCAGCCCCAGCATTTT; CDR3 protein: CASSSGTGTRQPQHF
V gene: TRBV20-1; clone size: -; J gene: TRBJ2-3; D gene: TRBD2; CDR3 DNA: TGCAGTGCCGGTCCTGTCCGGCTAGCGGGAGGGCGGACAGATACGCAGTATTTT; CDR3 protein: CSAGPVRLAGGRTDTQYF
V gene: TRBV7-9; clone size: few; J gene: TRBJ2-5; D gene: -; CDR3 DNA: TGTGCCAGCACCTTTAGTAGGGAGACCCAGTACTTC; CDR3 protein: CASTFSRETQYF
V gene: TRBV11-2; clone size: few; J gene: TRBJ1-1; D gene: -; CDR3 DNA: TGTGCCAGCAGCTTACAGGGTCTGGGCACTGAAGCTTTCTTT; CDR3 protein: CASSLQGLGTEAFF
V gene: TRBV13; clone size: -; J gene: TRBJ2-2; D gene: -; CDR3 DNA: TGTGCCAGCAGCACAAAAAACCCGTCCCGGGGAGGAACCGGGGAGCTGTTTTTT; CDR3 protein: CASSTKNPSRGGTGELFF
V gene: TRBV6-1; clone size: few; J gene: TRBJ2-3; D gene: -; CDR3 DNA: TGTGCCAGCAGCCCCCCGGGGGTTCCGGGCAAGGCGCAGTATTTT; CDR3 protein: CASSPPGVPGKAQYF
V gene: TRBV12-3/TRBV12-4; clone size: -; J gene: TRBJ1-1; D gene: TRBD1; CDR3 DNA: TGTGCCAGCACCTCGCCCGGACAGGGGGAAACTGAAGCTTTCTTT; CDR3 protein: CASTSPGQGETEAFF
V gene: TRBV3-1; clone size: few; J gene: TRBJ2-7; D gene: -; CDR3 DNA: TGTGCCAGCAGCCAAGTCGAATACGAGCAGTACTTC; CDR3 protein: CASSQVEYEQYF
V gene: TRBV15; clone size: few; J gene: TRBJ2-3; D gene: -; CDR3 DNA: TGTGCCACCAGCAGAGGGTCAGATACGCAGTATTTT; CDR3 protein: CATSRGSDTQYF
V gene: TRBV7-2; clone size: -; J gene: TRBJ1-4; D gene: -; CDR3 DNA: TGTGCCAGCAGCCCGGTATACGGTGGGGAAAAACTGTTTTTT; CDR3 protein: CASSPVYGGEKLFF
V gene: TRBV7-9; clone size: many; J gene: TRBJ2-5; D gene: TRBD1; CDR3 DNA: TGTGCCAGCAGCCAGGGGGTTGAGACCCAGTACTTC; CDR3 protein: CASSQGVETQYF
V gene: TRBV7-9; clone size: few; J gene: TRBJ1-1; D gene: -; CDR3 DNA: TGTGCCAGCAGCTCAGTTATTATGGGAGCTTTCTTT; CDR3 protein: CASSSVIMGAFF
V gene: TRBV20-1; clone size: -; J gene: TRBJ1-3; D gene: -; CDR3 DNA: TGCAGTGCTAGCAAAAACGGGACATCTGGAAACACCATATATTTT; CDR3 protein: CSASKNGTSGNTIYF
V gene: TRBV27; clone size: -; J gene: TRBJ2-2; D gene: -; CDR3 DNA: TGTGCCAGCCGAAGTTCGGCAGCGACCGGGGAGCTGTTTTTT; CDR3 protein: CASRSSAATGELFF
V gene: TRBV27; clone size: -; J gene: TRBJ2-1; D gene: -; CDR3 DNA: TGTGCCAGCAACGACCGAGCCTCCTACAATGAGCAGTTCTTC; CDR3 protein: CASNDRASYNEQFF
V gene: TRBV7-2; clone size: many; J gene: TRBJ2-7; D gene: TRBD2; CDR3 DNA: TGTGCCAGCAGCTTTACCCCACTAGCGGGCTCAGCCTACGAGCAGTACTTC; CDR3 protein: CASSFTPLAGSAYEQYF
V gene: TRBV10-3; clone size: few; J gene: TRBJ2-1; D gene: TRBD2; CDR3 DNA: TGTGCCATCAGTCCGGGGGAGCGGGAGCCCCATGAGCAGTTCTTC; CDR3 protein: CAISPGEREPHEQFF